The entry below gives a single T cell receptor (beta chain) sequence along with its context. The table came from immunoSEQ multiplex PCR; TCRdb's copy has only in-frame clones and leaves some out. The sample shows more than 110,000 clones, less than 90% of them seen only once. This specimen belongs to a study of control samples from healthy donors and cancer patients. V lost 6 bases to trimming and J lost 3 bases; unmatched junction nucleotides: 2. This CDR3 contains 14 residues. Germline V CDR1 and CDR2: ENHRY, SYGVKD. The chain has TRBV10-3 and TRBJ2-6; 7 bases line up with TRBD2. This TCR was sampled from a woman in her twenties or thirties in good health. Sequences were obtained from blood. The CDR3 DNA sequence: TGTGCCATCAGGAGCGGGATTGGGGCCAACGTCCTGACTTTC. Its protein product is CAIRSGIGANVLTF.